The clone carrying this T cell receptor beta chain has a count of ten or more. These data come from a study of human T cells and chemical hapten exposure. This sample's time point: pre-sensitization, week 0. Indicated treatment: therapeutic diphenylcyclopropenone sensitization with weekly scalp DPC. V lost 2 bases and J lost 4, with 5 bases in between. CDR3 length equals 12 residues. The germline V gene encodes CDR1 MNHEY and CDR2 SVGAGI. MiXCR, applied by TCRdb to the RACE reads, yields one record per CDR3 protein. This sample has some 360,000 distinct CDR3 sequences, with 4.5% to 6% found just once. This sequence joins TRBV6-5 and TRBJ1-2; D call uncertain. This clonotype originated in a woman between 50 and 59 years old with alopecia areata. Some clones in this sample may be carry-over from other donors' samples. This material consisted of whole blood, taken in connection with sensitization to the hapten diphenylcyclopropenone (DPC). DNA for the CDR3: TGTGCCAGCAGTTACGGCCCCTATGGCTACACCTTC. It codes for CASSYGPYGYTF.